This paragraph covers one T cell receptor beta chain sequence. Its antigen is currently unknown. This entry is derived from a study of graft-versus-host responses after intestinal transplantation. As for the study in general: Transplant recipients had multivisceral, liver-intestinal, or isolated intestinal grafts. Every transplant recipient was induced with anti-thymocyte globulin, then maintained on tacrolimus and steroids for about 3 years. The study, taken as a whole, reports: There were GvH clones found in recipient marrow, and some of them appeared first in ileum or blood.

TCRdb keeps only in-frame clones here, not all; method: immunoSEQ multiplex PCR. This table holds some 24,000 clones, 70% to 90% found once. Germline V lookup: CDR1 MNHEY, CDR2 SMNVEV (reference sequence). CDR3 size: 15 residues. V was shortened by 3 bases and J by 2 bases, with 13 bases between the two germline ends. The rearrangement joins TRBV27 to TRBJ1-1; the D is unclear. The source material was PBMCs, sampled more than 450 days after intestinal transplant. The TCR originated in a human patient who received an intestinal transplant, so some T cells may come from the graft donor. DNA of the CDR3: TGTGCCAGCAGTTTGCACGCCGGGGTTAACACTGAAGCTTTCTTT. Protein: CASSLHAGVNTEAFF.